A selection of T cell receptor beta chains follows, all from one sample in a study of response to subunit inactivated influenza vaccine. MiXCR, applied by TCRdb to the RT-PCR reads, yields one record per CDR3 protein. The sample has approximately 170,000 distinct CDR3 sequences, over 13% seen once. Sequenced material: CD8+ T cells sorted from PBMCs, taken 4 to 6 days after vaccination. All receptors come from a middle-aged man who received an inactivated influenza vaccine. Each CDR3 is given with its conserved first and last residue. Fields, in order: clone size, J gene, D gene, V gene, CDR3 DNA, CDR3 protein. A D gene is named only where the DNA matches it firmly. The size field is filled for only some rows; it gives once, few, many or a size class.

many TRBJ2-2 NA TRBV12-3/TRBV12-4 TGTGCCAGCAGTTTTGCGGGGAAAAACACCGGGGAGCTGTTTTTT CASSFAGKNTGELFF
NA TRBJ2-1 NA TRBV7-9 TGTGCCATACAGGGCGACGGGCGGGTCATTAACAATGAGCAGTTCTTC CAIQGDGRVINNEQFF
NA TRBJ2-5 NA TRBV29-1 TGCAGCGTAGTTAAGGGTTTCCAAGGGACCCAGTACTTC CSVVKGFQGTQYF
few TRBJ2-7 NA TRBV20-1 TGCAGTGCTGCTAGCGTGAGCTCCTACGAGCAGTACTTC CSAASVSSYEQYF
NA TRBJ2-3 NA TRBV2 TGTGCCAGCAGTGATTATGTTGGGGCTGATACGCAGTATTTT CASSDYVGADTQYF
NA TRBJ1-6 TRBD1 TRBV2 TGTGCCAGCAGGGGAAGGGACAGGAGTAATTCACCCCTCCACTTT CASRGRDRSNSPLHF
NA TRBJ2-7 NA TRBV7-8 TGTGCCAGCAGCTTAGAGTGGATAGGCTCCTACGAGCAGTACTTC CASSLEWIGSYEQYF
NA TRBJ2-2 NA TRBV18 TGTGCCAGCTCACCGTTGGCCGTCCCCGTGGAGCTGTTTTTT CASSPLAVPVELFF
NA TRBJ2-3 TRBD1 TRBV9 TGTGCCAGCAGCGCCGGCGGGGGACAGGGGGCGAGAGATACGCAGTATTTT CASSAGGGQGARDTQYF
NA TRBJ1-2 TRBD1 TRBV5-5 TGTGCCAGCAGCCCGATCGGGACAGGGGATGGCTACACCTTC CASSPIGTGDGYTF
few TRBJ2-2 NA TRBV7-2 TGTGCCAGCAGCTTAATAACCTGGGAGAACACCGGGGAGCTGTTTTTT CASSLITWENTGELFF
few TRBJ2-7 NA TRBV12-5 TGTGCTAGTGGTTTACCGGGGGGACAGAGCTCCTACGAGCAGTACTTC CASGLPGGQSSYEQYF
NA TRBJ1-2 TRBD1 TRBV6-5 TGTGCCAGCAGTTACGGTCATGGACAGGGGAACTATGGCTACACCTTC CASSYGHGQGNYGYTF
few TRBJ2-3 NA TRBV7-9 TGTGCCAGCAGCCAAGGGTCCGGACTGATGCCCACAGATACGCAGTATTTT CASSQGSGLMPTDTQYF
NA TRBJ2-3 NA TRBV4-1 TGCGCCAGCAGCCAAGAAGGCGGGTCATATTATCGAGATACGCAGTATTTT CASSQEGGSYYRDTQYF
NA TRBJ1-6 NA TRBV4-1 TGCGCCAGCAGCCAACAGGGTTTCAATTCACCCCTCCACTTT CASSQQGFNSPLHF
NA TRBJ2-7 TRBD1 TRBV6-1 TGTGCCAGCAGTCGAACCAACCGGGACAGGGGTCGAGAGCAGTACTTC CASSRTNRDRGREQYF
many TRBJ1-3 NA TRBV12-3/TRBV12-4 TGTGCCAGCAGTTTAGCGGGGGGCTCTGGAAACACCATATATTTT CASSLAGGSGNTIYF
few TRBJ2-2 NA TRBV28 TGTGCCAGCAGACCAGCCAGGGACCTGTTGAACACCGGGGAGCTGTTTTTT CASRPARDLLNTGELFF
NA TRBJ1-2 NA TRBV5-1 TGCGCCAGCAGCTTGAGGGCCGGTACTAACTATGGCTACACCTTC CASSLRAGTNYGYTF
few TRBJ2-1 NA TRBV7-9 TGTGCCAGCAGCCCCTACAATGAGCAGTTCTTC CASSPYNEQFF
NA TRBJ2-7 TRBD1 TRBV29-1 TGCAGCGTGACCCAGGGGGCCAACTCCTACGAGCAGTACTTC CSVTQGANSYEQYF
NA TRBJ2-1 NA TRBV7-9 TGTGCCAGCACGACAAGTCCAGGCTCCTACAATGAGCAGTTCTTC CASTTSPGSYNEQFF
many TRBJ2-1 TRBD2 TRBV9 TGTGCCAGCAGCCCCATTTCGGGAGGGCGAGGTAATGAGCAGTTCTTC CASSPISGGRGNEQFF
few TRBJ2-7 TRBD1 TRBV7-2 TGTGCCAGCAGCGGACAGGGCTCTCTAAGTTTTTACGAGCAGTACTTC CASSGQGSLSFYEQYF
few TRBJ2-7 NA TRBV20-1 TGCAGTGCTAGACGGGGGCTAGAGAGTGCCGAGCAGTACTTC CSARRGLESAEQYF
NA TRBJ1-5 TRBD1 TRBV15 TGTGCCACCAGCAGAGATGCGGGACAGGGTGGTCAGCCCCAGCATTTT CATSRDAGQGGQPQHF
NA TRBJ2-3 NA TRBV3-1 TGTGCCAGCAGCCAGGTTGGTCCGAGCACCACAGATACGCAGTATTTT CASSQVGPSTTDTQYF
few TRBJ1-1 TRBD1 TRBV10-3 TGTGCCATCAGTGAGCGGACAGGGACGAACACTGAAGCTTTCTTT CAISERTGTNTEAFF
NA TRBJ2-7 TRBD2 TRBV20-1 TGCAGTGCTAGAGAAAGGGGTCAGGGAGGGCCCTACGAGCAGTACTTC CSARERGQGGPYEQYF
many TRBJ2-7 TRBD2 TRBV6-5 TGTGCCAGCAGTTACTCCACTGGCGCGGGGGGCGAGCAGTACTTC CASSYSTGAGGEQYF
few TRBJ2-3 NA TRBV7-6 TGTGCCAGCAGCCATACTTACGGGGGAGGCACAGATACGCAGTATTTT CASSHTYGGGTDTQYF
many TRBJ2-3 TRBD2 TRBV12-3/TRBV12-4 TGTGCCAGCAGCCCGGGGACTAGCGGGAGAATGGAGTCGGGAACAGATACGCAGTATTTT CASSPGTSGRMESGTDTQYF
NA TRBJ1-2 NA TRBV14 TGTGCCAGCAGCCAAGACAGGGGTATCTACGGCTACACCTTC CASSQDRGIYGYTF
NA TRBJ2-3 TRBD2 TRBV4-3 TGCGCCAGCAGCCAAAGTCCCAGGCTAGCGGGGGGGCCTTGGGCAGATACGCAGTATTTT CASSQSPRLAGGPWADTQYF